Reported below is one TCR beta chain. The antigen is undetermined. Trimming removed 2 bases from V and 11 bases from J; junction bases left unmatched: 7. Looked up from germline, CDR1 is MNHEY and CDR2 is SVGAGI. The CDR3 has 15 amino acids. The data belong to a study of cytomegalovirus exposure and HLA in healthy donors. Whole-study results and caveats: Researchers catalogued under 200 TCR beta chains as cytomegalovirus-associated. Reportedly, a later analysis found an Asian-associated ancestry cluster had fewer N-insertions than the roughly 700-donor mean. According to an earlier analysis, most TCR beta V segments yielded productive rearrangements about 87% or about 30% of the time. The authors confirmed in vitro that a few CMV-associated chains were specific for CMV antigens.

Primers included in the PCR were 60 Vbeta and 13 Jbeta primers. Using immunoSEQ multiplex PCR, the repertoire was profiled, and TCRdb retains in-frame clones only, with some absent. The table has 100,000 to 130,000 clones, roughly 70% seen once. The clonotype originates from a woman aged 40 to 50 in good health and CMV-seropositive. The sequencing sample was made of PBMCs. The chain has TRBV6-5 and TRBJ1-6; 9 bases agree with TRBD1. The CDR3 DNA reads TGTGCCAGCAGTTACCAGGACAGGGGTGGGACACCCCTCCACTTT. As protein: CASSYQDRGGTPLHF.